These 26 T cell receptor beta chains were all obtained from the same sample, sequenced in a study of blood T cell repertoires in COVID-19. Libraries were prepared by immunoSEQ multiplex PCR; TCRdb keeps only in-frame clonotypes and omits some of them. The sample carries tens of thousands of clones, 80% recorded once. Sequencing was performed on peripheral blood. Receptors were obtained from a human donor in a cohort sampled during active COVID-19.

V usage is TRBV19 and J usage is TRBJ1-5; D call uncertain. Germline-derived CDR1 and CDR2 are LNHDA and SQIVND (reference sequence). V dropped 5 bases and J dropped 4 bases, with 12 bases sitting between them. The CDR3 loop spans 14 amino acids. This CDR3 reads CASSLPPGNQPQHF. CDR3 in DNA: TGTGCCAGTAGTCTACCCCCGGGGAATCAGCCCCAGCATTTT.

This chain links TRBV9 with TRBJ1-5; 9 bases agree with TRBD1. The CDR3 length is 17 residues. CDR1 and CDR2 from the germline V gene are SGDLS and YYNGEE. Losses at the gene ends were 3 bases for V and 1 base for J; bases not matched to a gene: 8. This chain's CDR3 is CASSARQGEGSNQPQHF. Here the CDR3 DNA reads TGTGCCAGCAGCGCTCGACAGGGGGAAGGAAGCAATCAGCCCCAGCATTTT.

Turning to this clone: The identical CDR3 is also encoded by other nucleotide sequences in the sample. The V gene is TRBV2, the J gene TRBJ2-5; the D gene is possibly TRBD2 (6 bases). There are 13 residues in the CDR3. Trimming removed 5 bases from V and 5 bases from J, with 12 bases in between. Looked up from germline, CDR1 is SNHLY and CDR2 is FYNNEI. In DNA, the CDR3 is TGTGCCAGCAGTAGGGACTCAAGGGAGACCCAGTACTTC. This translates into CASSRDSRETQYF.

This clone has a handful of counts. The rearrangement links TRBV20-1 to TRBJ1-1; D is undetermined. Germline V lookup: CDR1 DFQATT, CDR2 SNEGSKA (reference sequence). V was pared by 3 bases and J by 4 bases, with 6 bases between. The CDR3 has 11 residues. The CDR3 spells CSASLRTEAFF. The CDR3 DNA reads TGCAGTGCTAGCTTGCGCACTGAAGCTTTCTTT.

Remarks on this clone: The junction does not match germline at one end; this may be a read error. The rearrangement joins TRBV27 to TRBJ2-3, with D hard to call. CDR3 length equals 13 residues. Germline CDR1 is MNHEY and CDR2 is SMNVEV (reference sequence). The CDR3 loop reads CASSSYSTDMQYF. CDR3 sequence (DNA): TGTGCCAGCAGTTCATACAGCACAGATATGCAGTATTTT.

This clone occurred a few times. The chain couples TRBV4-1 to TRBJ2-1; D might be TRBD2 (5 bases). Between the trimmed V and J ends, which lost 0 bases and 4 bases, there was a span of 10 bases. Germline CDR1 is MGHRA and CDR2 is YSYEKL. CDR3 size: 15 residues. DNA of the CDR3: TGCGCCAGCAGCCAAGACAGGTGGGAGTACAATGAGCAGTTCTTC. Its protein product is CASSQDRWEYNEQFF.

This chain uses TRBV28 with TRBJ2-1; TRBD2 is a possible D gene (7 bases). CDR1 MDHEN and CDR2 SYDVKM come from the germline V gene. The CDR3 is 13 amino acids. Trimming left V 8 bases short and J 4 bases short, with 12 bases between. CDR3 residues: CASGGGNYNEQFF. As DNA, the CDR3 is TGTGCCAGCGGGGGGGGCAATTACAATGAGCAGTTCTTC.

The chain carries TRBV2 and TRBJ1-4; 8 bases are a match to TRBD1. The CDR3 loop spans 14 amino acids. With 3 bases clipped from V and 7 bases from J, the junction kept 4 bases outside the gene matches. Germline V gene data show CDR1 as SNHLY and CDR2 as FYNNEI. The CDR3 is CASSDRGPREKLFF. The CDR3 bases are TGTGCCAGCAGTGACAGGGGGCCGCGTGAAAAACTGTTTTTT.

CDR3: CATSDPFRAGGTQYF. In DNA form, the CDR3 reads TGTGCCACCAGTGACCCCTTCCGAGCGGGGGGCACGCAGTATTTT. This rearrangement joins TRBV24-1 to TRBJ2-3; 9 positions agree with TRBD2. This CDR3 is 15 amino acids long. Germline V gene data show CDR1 as KGHDR and CDR2 as SFDVKD. Germline trimming cut 4 bases from V and 9 bases from J; bases unmatched to any gene: 10.

This rearrangement joins TRBV4-2 to TRBJ2-6, with TRBD1 identical over 7 bases. V gave up 2 bases and J gave up 0 bases; unmatched junction bases: 4. CDR1 is LGHNA, CDR2 YNFKEQ, per germline. The CDR3 length is 17 residues. CDR3 loop: CASSQLTGISGANVLTF. DNA for the CDR3: TGTGCCAGCAGCCAATTGACAGGGATCTCTGGGGCCAACGTCCTGACTTTC.

The gene calls are TRBV3-1 (or the pseudogene TRBV3-2) and TRBJ2-7; 11 positions agree with TRBD2. The CDR3 is made up of 12 amino acids. Trimming took 9 bases from V and 4 from J; bases not matched to a gene: 2. Germline V gene data show CDR1 as LGHDT and CDR2 as YNNKEL (reference sequence). The CDR3 DNA follows: TGTGCCAGTGGGACTAGCGGTTACGAGCAGTACTTC. This translates into CASGTSGYEQYF.

The sample holds one count of this clone. V usage is TRBV19 and J usage is TRBJ2-6; 7 bases are shared with TRBD1. The junction had 4 bases not matched to a gene; V was cut back by 4 bases and J by 4 bases. The CDR3 has 15 residues. The germline gives CDR1 LNHDA, CDR2 SQIVND (reference sequence). The CDR3 loop is CASSTPGQGANVLTF. Here the CDR3 DNA reads TGTGCCAGTAGTACCCCGGGACAGGGGGCCAACGTCCTGACTTTC.

The genes are TRBV6-2 or TRBV6-3 and TRBJ2-7; 7 positions match TRBD1. The germline gives CDR1 MNHEY, CDR2 SVGEGT. V was clipped by 1 base and J by 6 bases; unmatched bases: 18. The length of the CDR3 is 18 residues. The CDR3 region has the DNA TGTGCCAGCAGTTACTTCAGACAGGGCCGAAGTCTAGTTGGCGAGCAGTACTTC. Translated, it gives CASSYFRQGRSLVGEQYF.

The chain recombines TRBV6-5 with TRBJ1-3; 7 positions match TRBD1. CDR3 length: 15 amino acids. The trim removed 4 bases at V and 6 bases at J, leaving 9 bases unmatched. Germline V gene sequence: CDR1 MNHEY, CDR2 SVGAGI. The CDR3: CASSSLGGGLNTIYF. The DNA for the CDR3 is TGTGCCAGCAGTTCCCTTGGAGGGGGCCTAAACACCATATATTTT.

The chain couples TRBV6-5 to TRBJ2-7, with D maybe TRBD1 (6 bases). CDR1 is MNHEY, CDR2 SVGAGI, per germline. The CDR3 runs 15 residues. V dropped 0 bases and J dropped 4 bases, with 13 bases sitting between them. CDR3 sequence (DNA): TGTGCCAGCAGTTACTCGGGGGCAACGGTGTACGAGCAGTACTTC. This sequence encodes CASSYSGATVYEQYF.

V is TRBV30 and J is TRBJ2-7, with D possibly matching TRBD1 (5 bases). The CDR3 runs 15 residues. The V end lost 0 bases, the J end lost 3 bases, and 15 bases lay between the germline ends. The germline CDR1 and CDR2 sequences are GTSNPN and SVGIG (reference sequence). Here the CDR3 reads CAWSVRQLKDYEQYF. The CDR3 nucleotides read TGTGCCTGGAGTGTACGACAGTTGAAGGACTACGAGCAGTACTTC.

V gene TRBV29-1 combines with J gene TRBJ1-1; D remains ambiguous. The germline V gene encodes CDR1 SQVTM and CDR2 ANQGSEA. With 8 bases removed from V and 1 base from J, the gap between germline ends came to 8 bases. CDR3 length: 11 amino acids. CDR3: CSTPGNTEAFF. The CDR3 nucleotides read TGCAGCACCCCCGGGAACACTGAAGCTTTCTTT.

For the CDR3, the DNA is TGTGCCAGCAGCCAGACAGGGGGTGTCCGAACTGAGCAGTTCTTC. Protein: CASSQTGGVRTEQFF. The V and J genes are TRBV9 and TRBJ2-1, with 9 bases that match TRBD1. V shed 4 bases, J shed 9 bases, and the junction held 11 bases outside the gene matches. Germline V CDR1 and CDR2: SGDLS, YYNGEE. This CDR3 spans 15 amino acids.

This clone was picked up one time. V and J are TRBV19 and TRBJ2-5; TRBD2 agrees at 9 bases. The V and J ends lost 6 bases and 2 bases, in that order; junction bases with no gene match: 4. Germline CDR1 and CDR2: LNHDA and SQIVND (reference sequence). The CDR3 consists of 14 residues. The CDR3 loop is CASRRTSDQETQYF. The CDR3 bases are TGTGCCAGTAGACGGACTAGCGATCAAGAGACCCAGTACTTC.

V gene TRBV24-1 combines with J gene TRBJ2-1; 9 bases are shared with TRBD2. Germline V lookup: CDR1 KGHDR, CDR2 SFDVKD. The CDR3 is made up of 16 amino acids. The ends lost 4 bases at V and 3 bases at J; junction bases unmatched: 6. The chain's CDR3 is CATSDTLAGVYNEQFF. In DNA, the CDR3 is TGTGCCACCAGTGACACCTTAGCGGGGGTCTACAATGAGCAGTTCTTC.

V usage is TRBV28 and J usage is TRBJ2-7; 9 bases fit TRBD2. With 1 base clipped from V and 2 bases from J, the junction kept 3 bases outside the gene matches. The CDR3 consists of 15 residues. Looked up from germline, CDR1 is MDHEN and CDR2 is SYDVKM. CDR3 sequence: CASSLYRGGAYEQYF. CDR3 bases: TGTGCCAGCAGTTTATATCGCGGGGGGGCCTACGAGCAGTACTTC.

Only one count was recorded for this clone. This chain uses TRBV6-5 with TRBJ1-5, with D unclear. Trimming removed 6 bases at V and 3 bases at J, with 12 bases between. This CDR3 contains 14 residues. Looked up from germline, CDR1 is MNHEY and CDR2 is SVGAGI. This CDR3 reads CASRTSGYNQPQHF. Written as DNA, the CDR3 is TGTGCCAGCAGGACCTCAGGATACAATCAGCCCCAGCATTTT.

The chain combines TRBV28 with TRBJ1-1; no clear D. CDR3 length: 12 amino acids. Germline CDR1 MDHEN, CDR2 SYDVKM. V was pared by 7 bases and J by 11 bases, with 17 bases between. The CDR3 nucleotides are TGTGCCAGCACAACCGGGGAGGCGAAGGCTTTCTTT. Translating gives CASTTGEAKAFF. Using reference TRBV28 and TRBJ1-1 for the parts outside the CDR3, the full variable domain is DVKVTQSSRYLVKRTGEKVFLECVQDMDHENMFWYRQDPGLGLRLIYFSYDVKMKEKGDIPEGYSVSREKKERFSLILESASTNQTSMYLCASTTGEAKAFFGQGTRLTVV.

The chain combines TRBV5-8 with TRBJ1-3; 10 bases are shared with TRBD1. The germline CDR1 and CDR2 sequences are SGHTS and YDEGEE. The trim removed 4 bases at V and 5 bases at J, leaving 15 bases unmatched. This CDR3 has 18 amino acids. The CDR3 DNA reads TGTGCCAGCAGCCCAAATGTCCCGGGACAGGGGCCGAGAAACACCATATATTTT. Translating gives CASSPNVPGQGPRNTIYF. The full variable domain, its missing parts supplied by reference TRBV5-8 and TRBJ1-3, is EAGVTQSPTHLIKTRGQQATLRCSPISGHTSVYWYQQALGLGLQFLLWYDEGEERNRGNFPPRFSGRQFPNYSSELNVNALELEDSALYLCASSPNVPGQGPRNTIYFGEGSWLTVV.

The CDR3 loop is CASISVRAMNTEAFF. For the CDR3, the DNA is TGTGCCAGCATTAGCGTGAGGGCTATGAACACTGAAGCTTTCTTT. The V gene is TRBV2, the J gene TRBJ1-1; D ambiguous. Per the germline V gene, CDR1 is SNHLY and CDR2 is FYNNEI. This CDR3 contains 15 residues. Trimming pared 7 bases from V and 0 bases from J, leaving 15 bases between. Combining the CDR3 with reference TRBV2 and TRBJ1-1 gives the whole variable domain EPEVTQTPSHQVTQMGQEVILRCVPISNHLYFYWYRQILGQKVEFLVSFYNNEISEKSEIFDDQFSVERPDGSNFTLKIRSTKLEDSAMYFCASISVRAMNTEAFFGQGTRLTVV.

The chain recombines TRBV21-1 with TRBJ1-5; the table calls TRBD1, which could not be checked here. TRBV21-1 constitutes a pseudogene. This CDR3 is built from 18 residues. CDR3 sequence: CASSKTVTGTGHNQPQHF. DNA of the CDR3: TGTGCCAGCAGCAAGACAGTAACGGGGACAGGGCACAATCAGCCCCAGCATTTT.